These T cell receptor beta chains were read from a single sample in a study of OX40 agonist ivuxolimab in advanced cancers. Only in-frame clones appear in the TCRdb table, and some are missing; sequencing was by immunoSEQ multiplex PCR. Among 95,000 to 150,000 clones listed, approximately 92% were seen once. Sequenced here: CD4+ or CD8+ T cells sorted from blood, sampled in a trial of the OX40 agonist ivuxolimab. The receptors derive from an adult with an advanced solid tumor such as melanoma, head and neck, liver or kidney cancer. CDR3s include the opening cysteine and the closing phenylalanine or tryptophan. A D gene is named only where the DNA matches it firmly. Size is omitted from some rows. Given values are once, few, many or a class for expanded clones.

TGTGCCAGCCAAAGGGGCTCTGAAGCTTTCTTT,CASQRGSEAFF,TRBV6-6,-,TRBJ1-1,11,-
TGCGCCAGCAGCTTGGAAGCTACAGGGGCCTACGAGCAGTACTTC,CASSLEATGAYEQYF,TRBV5-1,-,TRBJ2-7,15,TRBD1
TGTGCCAGTCTCGGGACAGCCTACGAGCAGTACTTC,CASLGTAYEQYF,TRBV28,once,TRBJ2-7,12,TRBD1
TGTGCCCCTCTCGGTGGGGGGAATTCACCCCTCCACTTT,CAPLGGGNSPLHF,TRBV19,-,TRBJ1-6,13,-
TGTGCCAGCAGTGAAGCGCTGGGACAGGGATACAATGAGCAGTTCTTC,CASSEALGQGYNEQFF,TRBV6-1,-,TRBJ2-1,16,TRBD1
TGTGCCAGCAGCTTACCCCTGGCAGGGGCCGTAACTAATTCACCCCTCCACTTT,CASSLPLAGAVTNSPLHF,TRBV7-2,-,TRBJ1-6,18,-
TGTGCCAGCAGTGCTTGGACAGGGGGCAAGTACGAGCAGTACTTC,CASSAWTGGKYEQYF,TRBV6-1,-,TRBJ2-7,15,TRBD1
TGTGCCTCCTATCGGGGAGTAGCGGGGGTCCACGGCACAGATACGCAGTATTTT,CASYRGVAGVHGTDTQYF,TRBV5-3,-,TRBJ2-3,18,TRBD2
TGTGCCAGCAGTGCTCTGGGGGGGAACACCGGGGAGCTGTTTTTT,CASSALGGNTGELFF,TRBV6-6,-,TRBJ2-2,15,-
TGCAGCGTTGGTCGGACAGGGACTGAAAAACTGTTTTTT,CSVGRTGTEKLFF,TRBV29-1,-,TRBJ1-4,13,TRBD1
TGTGCCAGCAGTTTACCCGGTAGGATGAATGAAAAACTGTTTTTT,CASSLPGRMNEKLFF,TRBV28,-,TRBJ1-4,15,-
TGTGCCTGGGGGGGGGCAGGGAATCAGCCCCAGCATTTT,CAWGGAGNQPQHF,TRBV30,-,TRBJ1-5,13,-
TGTGCCAGCAAGACAGATAATAGCAATCAGCCCCAGCATTTT,CASKTDNSNQPQHF,TRBV2,-,TRBJ1-5,14,-
TGTGCCAGCAGCTTAGAGACCGCGAGCTCCTACAATGAGCAGTTCTTC,CASSLETASSYNEQFF,TRBV11-1,-,TRBJ2-1,16,-
TGTGCCAGCAGCTTAGGTCCAGGGGGGACTGGAAACACCATATATTTT,CASSLGPGGTGNTIYF,TRBV7-2,-,TRBJ1-3,16,TRBD1
TGCGCCAGCAGCAAAGGGGGACAGGGCTATGGCTACACCTTC,CASSKGGQGYGYTF,TRBV4-3,-,TRBJ1-2,14,TRBD1
TGTGCCAGCAGCTTTACAGGGTTTGGCGGCTACACCTTC,CASSFTGFGGYTF,TRBV7-2,once,TRBJ1-2,13,-
TGTGCCAGCAGTTTGGGGCTCCGGGACACTGAAGCTTTCTTT,CASSLGLRDTEAFF,TRBV27,-,TRBJ1-1,14,-
TGTGCCAGCAGGGGGACAGGGGTTTACGAGCAGTACTTC,CASRGTGVYEQYF,TRBV28,-,TRBJ2-7,13,TRBD1
TGTGCCAGCAGCTTATTCCTAGCGGGGGACAATGAGCAGTTCTTC,CASSLFLAGDNEQFF,TRBV11-2,-,TRBJ2-1,15,TRBD2
TGTGCTAGTGGTTTGCCTAAAGGGGGGCGAAATCAGCCCCAGCATTTT,CASGLPKGGRNQPQHF,TRBV12-5,-,TRBJ1-5,16,-
TGTGCCAGCAGCCAGACAGGGGGCAACACAGATACGCAGTATTTT,CASSQTGGNTDTQYF,TRBV2,-,TRBJ2-3,15,TRBD1
TGTGCCAGTAGCCTAGGGGGGGCTGGGGCCAACGTCCTGACTTTC,CASSLGGAGANVLTF,TRBV19,once,TRBJ2-6,15,-
TGTGCCAGCAGCCCATCGGGACAGCCTATCCGCGAGCAGTTCTTC,CASSPSGQPIREQFF,TRBV7-2,-,TRBJ2-1,15,TRBD1
TGCAGCGTTGAGAATGGGGCCAACGTCCTGACTTTC,CSVENGANVLTF,TRBV29-1,-,TRBJ2-6,12,-
TGTGCCAGCAACCCTCGGGGGGAGGGCTCCTACAATGAGCAGTTCTTC,CASNPRGEGSYNEQFF,TRBV27,-,TRBJ2-1,16,TRBD2
TGTGCCAGCAGCCCCGTAGGGGGCCGTTACGAGCAGTACTTC,CASSPVGGRYEQYF,TRBV7-6,-,TRBJ2-7,14,TRBD1
TGTGCCAGCAGTCTCGGACAGGCCTTTTCACCCCTCCACTTT,CASSLGQAFSPLHF,TRBV6-5,few,TRBJ1-6,14,TRBD1
TGCGCCAGTAGGACAGGGGATGAAGATACGCAGTATTTT,CASRTGDEDTQYF,TRBV5-1,-,TRBJ2-3,13,TRBD1
TGCGCCAGCAGCTTGCGGCGGGGGCCAATCACAGATACGCAGTATTTT,CASSLRRGPITDTQYF,TRBV5-1,-,TRBJ2-3,16,-
TGTGCCAGCAGCGCTAGCGGGGGGGCCCCTTCAGAGACCCAGTACTTC,CASSASGGAPSETQYF,TRBV7-8,-,TRBJ2-5,16,TRBD2
TGTGCCAGCAGTTTATCAACAGGTGGCTACACCTTC,CASSLSTGGYTF,TRBV28,few,TRBJ1-2,12,-
TGTGCCAGCGGTATCCTTGCAGGGGCGATGATGAACACTGAAGCTTTCTTT,CASGILAGAMMNTEAFF,TRBV28,-,TRBJ1-1,17,-
TGTGCCAGCAGCTTAAACCTGGACGGGAATGAGCAGTTCTTC,CASSLNLDGNEQFF,TRBV5-6,-,TRBJ2-1,14,-
TGTGCCAGCAGTGAGGGTATACGAACGGATGATACGCAGTATTTT,CASSEGIRTDDTQYF,TRBV6-1,-,TRBJ2-3,15,-
TGTGCCAGCAGTGAAATAGGGGGGACAAGGGATTCACCCCTCCACTTT,CASSEIGGTRDSPLHF,TRBV6-1,-,TRBJ1-6,16,-
TGCGCCAGCAGCGAGGGGACAGGGGGATATTATGAGCAGTTCTTC,CASSEGTGGYYEQFF,TRBV10-1,-,TRBJ2-1,15,TRBD1
TGTGCCAGCCTCCGGGGGAGGCATATTGAGCAGTACTTC,CASLRGRHIEQYF,TRBV19,-,TRBJ2-5,13,-
TGTGCCAGCAGTTTACCACAGGGAATTCGCAATCAGCCCCAGCATTTT,CASSLPQGIRNQPQHF,TRBV28,-,TRBJ1-5,16,-
TGTGCCTGGTCGGACGGTAGCTCCTACGAGCAGTACTTC,CAWSDGSSYEQYF,TRBV30,once,TRBJ2-7,13,-
TGTGCCAGCAGTTACTGGACAGGTTCCTACGAGCAGTACTTC,CASSYWTGSYEQYF,TRBV6-5,-,TRBJ2-7,14,TRBD1
TGTGCCAGCAGCTCCTTGGCCAGACGATACGAGCAGTACTTC,CASSSLARRYEQYF,TRBV7-9,few,TRBJ2-7,14,-
TGCAGCGTTGCTGGGGAGTCGGGAGGGTCACCCCTCCACTTT,CSVAGESGGSPLHF,TRBV29-1,-,TRBJ1-6,14,-
TGTGCCAGCAGCTCAGCGTCAGGTCCCCTCGAGCAGTACTTC,CASSSASGPLEQYF,TRBV7-2,-,TRBJ2-7,14,-
TGTGCCTGGACCGACGGTAGGACAGTGTTCCAAGGCTACACCTTC,CAWTDGRTVFQGYTF,TRBV30,-,TRBJ1-2,15,-
TGCGCCAGCAGCCAAGATCGGACGAGCTCGCACACCGGGGAGCTGTTTTTT,CASSQDRTSSHTGELFF,TRBV4-1,-,TRBJ2-2,17,-
TGTGCCTGGAGTGTACGGTGGGACAAGAACACTGAAGCTTTCTTT,CAWSVRWDKNTEAFF,TRBV30,-,TRBJ1-1,15,-
TGTGCCAGCAGTTACGCAGGGTTATCTGGAAACACCATATATTTT,CASSYAGLSGNTIYF,TRBV5-8,-,TRBJ1-3,15,-
TGTGCCATCAGTGCGGCGGGACAGGGGGCAGGTCAGCCCCAGCATTTT,CAISAAGQGAGQPQHF,TRBV10-3,few,TRBJ1-5,16,TRBD1
TGTGCCAGCAGCCTTAATTCGAGGGGGAGCGAAAAACTGTTTTTT,CASSLNSRGSEKLFF,TRBV9,-,TRBJ1-4,15,-
TGTGCCAGCAGCTTACCGGGCACCGGGGAGCTGTTTTTT,CASSLPGTGELFF,TRBV7-3,-,TRBJ2-2,13,-
TGTGCCAGCAGAATAGGACAGGGGGCTCAAGAGACCCAGTACTTC,CASRIGQGAQETQYF,TRBV28,-,TRBJ2-5,15,TRBD1
TGTGCCAGCAGTGCAGCGGGGGGGCAGTTCGAGCAGTACTTC,CASSAAGGQFEQYF,TRBV6-5,-,TRBJ2-7,14,TRBD2
TGTGCCAGCAGCGACCTGACAGGGTTTGCAACTAATGAAAAACTGTTTTTT,CASSDLTGFATNEKLFF,TRBV14,-,TRBJ1-4,17,TRBD1
TGTGCCAGCAGTGAACAGGGGACCTATGGCTACACCTTC,CASSEQGTYGYTF,TRBV6-1,-,TRBJ1-2,13,-